This TCR beta chain came from a study of blood T cells in healthy people across ages (dated by TCRdb to the mid-2010s). Study-level background: In model experiments, template switching captured roughly one uniquely barcoded TCR beta cDNA molecule for every two T cells. Age-related changes in TCR beta repertoire diversity were measured in the study by deep sequencing normalized with unique cDNA molecular identifiers. Donors were grouped into four age groups: young (average about 15 years), middle-aged (less than 40), aged (roughly 67) and long-lived (approximately 78). To avoid experimental bias, donors of different ages were randomly spread across the sequencing lanes. For two donors (one aged 18 to 29 and one aged 80 or older), the study analyzed two additional independent replicas of 1 million unique cDNA reads from the same blood draw.

A word on this clonotype: Its recognized antigen is unknown. Base qualities are not provided; no much larger clone lies one nucleotide away.

Study-wide conclusions, independent of this receptor: Estimates of total diversity based on one million sequenced T cells were considered lower bounds and underestimates. Donor CMV infection status was unknown, potentially confounding age-related changes in expanded clonotypes. The long-lived group showed more naive CD4+ T cells, fewer expanded clones and increased TCR diversity than the aged group, suggesting age selection. A strong correlation was found between observed TCR beta diversity and the percentage of naive T cells measured by flow cytometry. As age increased, observed TCR beta diversity per million T cells dropped in a roughly linear way, and a significant reduction was already evident by age around 41. Conclusive comparison of naive and antigen-experienced compartments was prevented by the profiling of bulk unsorted PBMCs.

Systemically healthy Caucasian individuals from Russia, roughly 40 in total and aged about 6 to 95 years, were included as donors. Ten milliliters of peripheral blood were drawn from each donor into EDTA-treated Vacutainer tubes. Ficoll-Paque density-gradient centrifugation was used to isolate PBMCs, with at least 7 million per sample. Total RNA, at least 5.5 micrograms per sample, was extracted from PBMCs with Trizol reagent. The percentages of naive CD45RAhigh/CD27high T cells were determined by flow cytometry on a PBMC aliquot from every donor. V drops 8 bases and J drops 7 bases, leaving 22 bases in between. Including cysteine and phenylalanine, the CDR3 has 15 amino acids. Of the read, only the CDR3 DNA is kept; its 45 bases are in frame from base 1. The germline V gene (reference sequence) gives CDR1 as MNHEY and CDR2 as SMNVEV. The library was produced with 5' RACE. Sequencing relied on an Illumina HiSeq 2500. A second roughly 6 to 11 cycle PCR used a sample-barcoded 5' primer and a J-beta primer mix. A template-switch 5' adaptor carrying 12 random nucleotides introduced a unique molecular identifier onto each TCR beta cDNA molecule. Each sample yielded at least 3 million CDR3-containing paired-end reads. First-strand cDNA was synthesized from all RNA with the Mint cDNA synthesis kit, primed by a TRBC-specific oligonucleotide. Following uracil-DNA glycosylase treatment, all cDNA underwent a first 18-cycle PCR with the universal primers M1SS and BC2_uni_R. Regarding the original processing steps: For normalization, 1 million high-quality reads, each with a distinct molecular identifier, were randomly selected from each sample. Instead of being binned into consensus sequences, reads with shared molecular identifiers were discarded. MiTCR, run with a Q25 quality threshold and the strictest error-elimination algorithm, handled CDR3 identification, clonotype clustering and error correction. A nonparametric unseen species model using Euler transformation provided a lower-bound estimate of total TCR beta diversity. TCRdb reprocessing: public reads trimmed at Q25 with fastp, clones called with MiXCR, in-frame beta chains kept. A single entry per CDR3 protein holds the most common genes and DNA from its merged rows. TCRdb's processing, not the authors' own work, is the source of the V and J calls. The sample profile shows 550,000 to 600,000 distinct CDR3 sequences; 25% to 30% of them were found once. Together, the top ten hold roughly 20% of the sample.

The sample consisted of blood. The origin of this receptor is a woman aged 65 to 85 in good health. Here the chain combines TRBV27 and TRBJ2-3; the D gene is possibly TRBD2, with 6 bases matching. The bases read TGTGCCAGCTTACACGGGGGATCCGGTTCTTATACGCAGTATTTT. The encoded protein is CASLHGGSGSYTQYF.